The next 32 T cell receptor beta chains were all read from a single sample in a study of control samples from healthy donors and cancer patients. Profiling relied on immunoSEQ multiplex PCR, and the TCRdb table lists in-frame clones only, not all of them. The data contain some 97,000 clones, roughly 87% of them singletons. The sequencing sample was made of blood. These TCRs come from a woman aged 45-65 years in good health.

This clone was seen only once. This chain joins TRBV9 and TRBJ1-4, with 9 positions matching TRBD1. V dropped 0 bases and J dropped 5; count of bases not matched to a gene: 5. CDR3 length: 16 amino acids. The germline gives CDR1 SGDLS, CDR2 YYNGEE. The CDR3, as DNA: TGTGCCAGCAGCGTAGAGGACAGGGGACGAAATGAAAAACTGTTTTTT. It is translated as CASSVEDRGRNEKLFF.

The chain uses TRBV11-1 and TRBJ1-1; D remains ambiguous. Deletions cut 2 bases from V and 5 bases from J, with 6 bases between. From germline, CDR1 is SGHAT and CDR2 FQDESV (reference sequence). The CDR3 length is 12 residues. CDR3 residues: CASSLLRTEAFF. The CDR3 bases are TGTGCCAGCAGCTTACTCCGAACTGAAGCTTTCTTT.

The V gene is TRBV29-1, the J gene TRBJ1-1, with D tentatively TRBD1 (5 bases). Germline CDR1 reads SQVTM; CDR2 reads ANQGSEA. V was cut by 1 base and J by 4 bases, with 13 bases left in between. This CDR3 has 14 residues. CDR3 sequence: CSVEVPRVSTEAFF. In DNA, the CDR3 is TGCAGCGTTGAAGTTCCCAGGGTTTCCACTGAAGCTTTCTTT.

This chain joins TRBV30 and TRBJ1-2; D is possibly TRBD1 (5 bases). CDR1 and CDR2 (germline): GTSNPN, SVGIG (reference sequence). V was clipped by 2 bases and J by 1 base, with 11 bases between them. This CDR3 has 14 amino acids. In DNA, the CDR3 is TGTGCCTGGAGTTTAGGGCAGGGTAACTATGGCTACACCTTC. Protein: CAWSLGQGNYGYTF.

This chain uses TRBV21-1 with TRBJ2-7; TRBD2 is the table's D call and was not checked against the DNA. TRBV21-1 is listed as a pseudogene. CDR3 length equals 13 residues. CDR3 coding DNA: TGTGCCAGCCCTAGCGGGGGGGATAGGGAGCAGTACTTC. The encoded protein is CASPSGGDREQYF.

A few counts support this clone. The CDR3 spells CSAEPYNEQFF. The CDR3, as DNA: TGCAGTGCAGAGCCCTACAATGAGCAGTTCTTC. The chain joins TRBV20-1 to TRBJ2-1, with D unclear. The germline V gene has CDR1 DFQATT and CDR2 SNEGSKA (reference sequence). V was pared by 6 bases and J by 2 bases, with 5 bases between. This CDR3 is built from 11 residues.

This chain connects TRBV6-5 to TRBJ2-7; tentatively, D is TRBD2 (5 bases). CDR1 and CDR2 from the germline V gene are MNHEY and SVGAGI. CDR3 length: 13 amino acids. Deletions cut 11 bases from V and 0 bases from J, with 14 bases between. CDR3 DNA sequence: TGTGCCGCTCAGGCGGGCGCCTCCTACGAGCAGTACTTC. This sequence encodes CAAQAGASYEQYF.

The chain combines TRBV5-8 with TRBJ2-2; 14 nucleotides match TRBD2. The CDR3 is 15 amino acids. Germline V lookup: CDR1 SGHTS, CDR2 YDEGEE. Trimming removed 3 bases from V and 10 bases from J; junction bases left unmatched: 5. CDR3 sequence: CASSYGTSGSEELFF. CDR3 in DNA: TGTGCCAGCAGCTATGGGACTAGCGGGAGTGAGGAGCTGTTTTTT.

The chain joins TRBV2 to TRBJ1-3, with TRBD1 as a possible D gene (6 bases). Germline V CDR1 and CDR2: SNHLY, FYNNEI. The CDR3 is 15 residues long. With 4 bases removed from V and 4 bases from J, the gap between germline ends came to 14 bases. Written as DNA, the CDR3 is TGTGCCAGCAGTGCCGCGGGGGCAAGAGGAAACACCATATATTTT. This translates into CASSAAGARGNTIYF.

This chain links TRBV5-1 with TRBJ2-7; 9 bases align to TRBD1. The V and J ends lost 4 bases and 4 bases, in that order; junction bases with no gene match: 6. The CDR3 runs 14 residues. Germline-derived CDR1 and CDR2 are SGHRS and YFSETQ. The CDR3 bases are TGCGCCAGCAGCCGTAACAGGGGGCAGTACGAGCAGTACTTC. Its translation: CASSRNRGQYEQYF. The complete variable domain, with remaining parts taken from reference TRBV5-1 and TRBJ2-7, reads KAGVTQTPRYLIKTRGQQVTLSCSPISGHRSVSWYQQTPGQGLQFLFEYFSETQRNKGNFPGRFSGRQFSNSRSEMNVSTLELGDSALYLCASSRNRGQYEQYFGPGTRLTVT.

The genes are TRBV7-2 and TRBJ2-1, with D unclear. V lost 6 bases to trimming and J lost 0 bases, with 9 bases between them. There are 14 residues in the CDR3. The germline V gene encodes CDR1 SGHTA and CDR2 FQGNSA. The CDR3 bases are TGTGCCAGCAGTGGTCGGAGCTCCTACAATGAGCAGTTCTTC. Protein: CASSGRSSYNEQFF.

The rearrangement links TRBV6-5 to TRBJ2-3; TRBD1 is a possible D gene (5 bases). The CDR3 covers 13 residues. V was cut by 2 bases and J by 4 bases, with 7 bases left in between. Germline V gene sequence: CDR1 MNHEY, CDR2 SVGAGI. DNA of the CDR3: TGTGCCAGCAGTTACCAGGGTTCAGATACGCAGTATTTT. Its translation is CASSYQGSDTQYF.

The chain carries TRBV5-5 and TRBJ2-5; 10 bases map to TRBD2. This CDR3 region has 18 residues. Unmatched junction bases numbered 13, after V lost 0 bases and J lost 5 bases. Per the germline V gene, CDR1 is SGHKS and CDR2 is YYEKEE (reference sequence). DNA for the CDR3: TGTGCCAGCAGCTTGGAACTAGCGGGACGGGGGCGTTGGGAGACCCAGTACTTC. Translating it yields CASSLELAGRGRWETQYF.

This clone occurred once. This chain joins TRBV12-5 and TRBJ2-1; D possibly corresponds to TRBD2 (5 bases). The CDR3 runs to 17 residues. Trimming removed 2 bases at V and 1 base at J, with 15 bases between. Germline V gives CDR1 LGHNT, CDR2 FRNRAP. CDR3 residues: CASGLIRGSGSYNEQFF. For the CDR3, the DNA is TGTGCTAGTGGTTTGATCCGAGGGAGCGGATCCTACAATGAGCAGTTCTTC.

V gene TRBV19 combines with J gene TRBJ2-2, with D unresolved. Trimming removed 7 bases from V and 0 bases from J, with 9 bases in between. The germline V gene has CDR1 LNHDA and CDR2 SQIVND (reference sequence). The CDR3 is made up of 14 amino acids. The CDR3 sequence is CASIKASNTGELFF. DNA for the CDR3: TGTGCCAGTATTAAGGCATCGAACACCGGGGAGCTGTTTTTT.

V is TRBV27 and J is TRBJ1-2; TRBD1 agrees at 7 bases. CDR1 and CDR2 from the germline V gene are MNHEY and SMNVEV (reference sequence). Trimming removed 3 bases from V and 5 bases from J; junction bases left unmatched: 9. The CDR3 totals 15 residues. The CDR3 DNA reads as TGTGCCAGCAGTTTTTCCCAACAGGGGCCGTATGGCTACACCTTC. It specifies CASSFSQQGPYGYTF.

In its sample, this clone was seen once. The chain carries TRBV18 and TRBJ2-5; 10 bases align to TRBD1. After removal of 3 bases from V and 1 base from J, the junction contained 2 bases not matched to a gene. Germline CDR1 and CDR2: KGHSH and LQKENI. The CDR3 has 15 amino acids. CDR3 region: CASSPDRGIQETQYF. In nucleotides, the CDR3 is TGTGCCAGCTCACCGGACAGGGGGATCCAAGAGACCCAGTACTTC.

Points on this clone: The DNA is omitted, as the CDR3 cannot be located on it reliably, and the CDR3 follows TCRdb's listing. This rearrangement joins TRBV21-1 to TRBJ1-1; no check of the table's D call, TRBD1, against the DNA was made. TRBV21-1 counts as a pseudogene. 18 amino acids form the CDR3, both terminal residues included. CDR3 sequence reads: CASSKTANWGTGNTEAFF.

This rearrangement joins TRBV10-2 to TRBJ1-5; D possibly corresponds to TRBD1 (5 bases). V was clipped by 6 bases and J by 6 bases, with 9 bases between them. The germline gives CDR1 WSHSY, CDR2 SAAADI. The CDR3 runs to 12 residues. The CDR3 loop is CASREGTQPQHF. CDR3 nucleotides: TGCGCCAGCAGGGAGGGGACTCAGCCCCAGCATTTT.

The chain joins TRBV3-1 (or the pseudogene TRBV3-2) to TRBJ1-2; possible D gene TRBD1, 5 bases. This CDR3 comprises 17 residues. Trimming left V 1 base short and J 6 bases short, with 21 bases between. Looked up from germline, CDR1 is LGHDT and CDR2 is YNNKEL (reference sequence). The CDR3 loop is CASSQGGRVAPGNGYTF. CDR3 nucleotides: TGTGCCAGCAGCCAAGGCGGCAGGGTTGCCCCCGGGAATGGCTACACCTTC.

This chain connects TRBV3-1 (or the pseudogene TRBV3-2) to TRBJ2-3; 8 nucleotides line up with TRBD1. Unmatched junction bases numbered 7, after V lost 4 bases and J lost 4 bases. Germline V gene sequence: CDR1 LGHDT, CDR2 YNNKEL (reference sequence). This CDR3 contains 15 residues. CDR3 loop: CASSRSGGAADTQYF. For the CDR3, the DNA is TGTGCCAGCAGCCGATCAGGGGGCGCGGCAGATACGCAGTATTTT.

The chain joins TRBV11-2 to TRBJ1-4, with 7 bases matching TRBD1. The V gene end was trimmed by 4 bases and the J gene end by 5 bases; junction bases not matched to a gene: 7. Germline CDR1 reads SGHAT; CDR2 reads FQNNGV. This CDR3 contains 15 residues. The CDR3 DNA reads TGTGCCAGCAGCTCTTGGACAGGCCTGAATGAAAAACTGTTTTTT. Encoded protein: CASSSWTGLNEKLFF. Full variable domain (remainder filled in from reference TRBV11-2 and TRBJ1-4): EAGVAQSPRYKIIEKRQSVAFWCNPISGHATLYWYQQILGQGPKLLIQFQNNGVVDDSQLPKDRFSAERLKGVDSTLKIQPAKLEDSAVYLCASSSWTGLNEKLFFGSGTQLSVL.

The chain links TRBV7-9 to TRBJ2-7, with D unclear. V shed 0 bases and J shed 1 base, with 19 bases lying between them. The CDR3 has 18 amino acids. Looked up from germline, CDR1 is SEHNR and CDR2 is FQNEAQ (reference sequence). The CDR3 loop is CASSLAVMSMEKSYEQYF. CDR3 sequence (DNA): TGTGCCAGCAGCTTAGCCGTGATGTCCATGGAGAAATCCTACGAGCAGTACTTC.

The V gene is TRBV27, the J gene TRBJ1-5, with D unresolved. The CDR3 covers 15 residues. From germline, CDR1 is MNHEY and CDR2 SMNVEV (reference sequence). The V end lost 0 bases, the J end lost 7 bases, and 13 bases lay between the germline ends. The CDR3 DNA is TGTGCCAGCAGTTTATCGGAAGTCAGTTTCCAGCCCCAGCATTTT. This translates into CASSLSEVSFQPQHF.

This CDR3 reads CASGVSNQPQHF. In DNA, the CDR3 is TGTGCCAGCGGGGTATCCAATCAGCCCCAGCATTTT. This chain links TRBV2 with TRBJ1-5; D is unclear. In germline, CDR1 is SNHLY, CDR2 FYNNEI. CDR3 length: 12 amino acids. Deletions cut 8 bases from V and 3 bases from J, with 8 bases between. Full variable domain (rest looked up from reference TRBV2 and TRBJ1-5): EPEVTQTPSHQVTQMGQEVILRCVPISNHLYFYWYRQILGQKVEFLVSFYNNEISEKSEIFDDQFSVERPDGSNFTLKIRSTKLEDSAMYFCASGVSNQPQHFGDGTRLSIL.

The chain has TRBV19 and TRBJ1-6; D is unclear. V gave up 9 bases and J gave up 7 bases, with 10 bases separating them. The germline CDR1 and CDR2 sequences are LNHDA and SQIVND (reference sequence). The CDR3 sequence is 12 residues long. CDR3 nucleotide sequence: TGTGCCAGCCGGTTAGGGAATTCACCCCTCCACTTT. Protein sequence: CASRLGNSPLHF. Variable domain in full (rest from reference TRBV19 and TRBJ1-6): DGGITQSPKYLFRKEGQNVTLSCEQNLNHDAMYWYRQDPGQGLRLIYYSQIVNDFQKGDIAEGYSVSREKKESFPLTVTSAQKNPTAFYLCASRLGNSPLHFGNGTRLTVT.

The chain employs TRBV20-1 and TRBJ1-2; D gene unclear. Germline CDR1 DFQATT, CDR2 SNEGSKA (reference sequence). The CDR3 is made up of 11 amino acids. The germline V and J ends were trimmed by 6 bases and 4 bases, with 9 bases remaining between them. CDR3 protein: CSAHESYGYTF. Here the CDR3 DNA reads TGCAGTGCACACGAGAGCTATGGCTACACCTTC.

The genes are TRBV18 and TRBJ2-3, with TRBD2 as a possible D gene (5 bases). V was trimmed by 4 bases and J by 0 bases, leaving 8 bases between them. The CDR3 spans 14 residues. Per the germline V gene, CDR1 is KGHSH and CDR2 is LQKENI. CDR3: CASSLGRSTDTQYF. The CDR3 nucleotides read TGTGCCAGCTCACTGGGGAGAAGCACAGATACGCAGTATTTT. Using reference TRBV18 and TRBJ2-3 for the parts outside the CDR3, the full variable domain is NAGVMQNPRHLVRRRGQEARLRCSPMKGHSHVYWYRQLPEEGLKFMVYLQKENIIDESGMPKERFSAEFPKEGPSILRIQQVVRGDSAAYFCASSLGRSTDTQYFGPGTRLTVL.

The V gene is TRBV24-1, the J gene TRBJ1-5, with a tentative D call TRBD1 (6 bases). Germline CDR1 KGHDR, CDR2 SFDVKD. The V gene lost 3 bases and the J gene lost 6 bases, with 17 bases spanning the gap. CDR3 length: 16 amino acids. The CDR3 region is CATSDPGQFGIQPQHF. In nucleotides, the CDR3 is TGTGCCACCAGTGATCCCGGACAGTTTGGTATTCAGCCCCAGCATTTT.

This clone was counted only a few times. The chain is built from TRBV7-2 and TRBJ1-2; D gene ambiguous. The CDR3 is made up of 16 amino acids. CDR1 is SGHTA and CDR2 is FQGNSA in the germline V gene. V was clipped by 0 bases and J by 8 bases, with 19 bases between them. The CDR3 loop is CASSLAGSPRRGGYTF. The CDR3, as DNA: TGTGCCAGCAGCTTAGCGGGCAGCCCTCGCCGCGGGGGCTACACCTTC.

The gene calls are TRBV10-2 and TRBJ2-3, with 8 bases that match TRBD2. Germline loops: CDR1 WSHSY, CDR2 SAAADI. CDR3 length equals 13 residues. The junction had 4 bases not matched to a gene; V was cut back by 7 bases and J by 4 bases. CDR3 sequence: CASTGGRADTQYF. Written as DNA, the CDR3 is TGCGCCAGCACGGGGGGGAGGGCAGATACGCAGTATTTT.

CDR3 nucleotides: TGTGCCAGCAGTTACAGTGGGACAGGGCTGGGGAATGAGCAGTTCTTC. It yields the protein CASSYSGTGLGNEQFF. The chain links TRBV6-2 or TRBV6-3 to TRBJ2-1, with TRBD1 matching 9 bases. The CDR3 has 16 amino acids. J gave up 7 bases and V 2 bases, and 9 bases lay outside the gene matches. In germline, CDR1 is MNHEY, CDR2 SVGEGT.